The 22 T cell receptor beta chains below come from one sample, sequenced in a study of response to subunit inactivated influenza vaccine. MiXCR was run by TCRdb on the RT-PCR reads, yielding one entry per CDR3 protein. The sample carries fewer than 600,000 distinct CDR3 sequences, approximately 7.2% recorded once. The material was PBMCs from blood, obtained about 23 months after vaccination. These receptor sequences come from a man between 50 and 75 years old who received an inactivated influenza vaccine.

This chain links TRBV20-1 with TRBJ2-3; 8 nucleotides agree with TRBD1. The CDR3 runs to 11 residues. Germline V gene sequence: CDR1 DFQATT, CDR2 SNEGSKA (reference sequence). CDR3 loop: CSRQGRDTQYF. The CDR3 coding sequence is TGCTCCAGACAGGGGAGAGATACGCAGTATTTT.

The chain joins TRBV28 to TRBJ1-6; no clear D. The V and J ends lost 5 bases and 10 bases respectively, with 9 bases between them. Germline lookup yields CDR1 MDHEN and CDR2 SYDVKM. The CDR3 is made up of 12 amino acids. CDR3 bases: TGTGCCAGCAGTGCCGACACGTCACCCCTCCACTTT. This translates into CASSADTSPLHF.

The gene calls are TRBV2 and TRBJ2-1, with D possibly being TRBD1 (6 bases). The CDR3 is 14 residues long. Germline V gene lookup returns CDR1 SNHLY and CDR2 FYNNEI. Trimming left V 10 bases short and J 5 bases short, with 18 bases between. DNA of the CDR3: TGTGCCACCCGTCCCGGGACATTGAACAATGAGCAGTTCTTC. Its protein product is CATRPGTLNNEQFF. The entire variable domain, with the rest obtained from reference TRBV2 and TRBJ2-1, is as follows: EPEVTQTPSHQVTQMGQEVILRCVPISNHLYFYWYRQILGQKVEFLVSFYNNEISEKSEIFDDQFSVERPDGSNFTLKIRSTKLEDSAMYFCATRPGTLNNEQFFGPGTRLTVL.

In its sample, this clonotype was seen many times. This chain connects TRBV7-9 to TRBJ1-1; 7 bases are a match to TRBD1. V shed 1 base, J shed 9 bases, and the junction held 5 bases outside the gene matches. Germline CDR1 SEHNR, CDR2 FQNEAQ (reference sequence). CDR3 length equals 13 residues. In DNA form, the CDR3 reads TGTGCCAGCAGCTTAGATCTGGGACAGCAAGCTTTCTTT. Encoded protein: CASSLDLGQQAFF.

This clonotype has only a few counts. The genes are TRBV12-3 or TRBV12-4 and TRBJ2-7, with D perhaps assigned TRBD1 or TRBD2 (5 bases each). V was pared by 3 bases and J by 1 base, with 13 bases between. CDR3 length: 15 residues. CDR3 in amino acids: CASSFLRGFSYEQYF. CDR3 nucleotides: TGTGCCAGCAGTTTTCTGAGGGGTTTTTCCTACGAGCAGTACTTC.

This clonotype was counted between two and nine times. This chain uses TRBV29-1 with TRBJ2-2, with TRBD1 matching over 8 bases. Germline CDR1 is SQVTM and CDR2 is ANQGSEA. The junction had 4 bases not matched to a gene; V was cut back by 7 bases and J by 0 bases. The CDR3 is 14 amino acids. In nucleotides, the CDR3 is TGCAGCGCCGACAGGGGCGCGAACACCGGGGAGCTGTTTTTT. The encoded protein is CSADRGANTGELFF.

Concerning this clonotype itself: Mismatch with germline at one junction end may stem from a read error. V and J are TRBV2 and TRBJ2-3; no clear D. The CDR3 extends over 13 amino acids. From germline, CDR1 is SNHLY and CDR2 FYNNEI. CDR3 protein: CASRPQGWDKQYF. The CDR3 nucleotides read TGTGCCAGCAGACCACAAGGGTGGGATAAGCAGTATTTT.

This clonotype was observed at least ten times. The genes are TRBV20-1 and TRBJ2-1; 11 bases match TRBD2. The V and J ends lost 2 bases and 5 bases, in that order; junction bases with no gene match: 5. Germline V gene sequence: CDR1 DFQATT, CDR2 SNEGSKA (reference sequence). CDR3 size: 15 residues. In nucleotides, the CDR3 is TGCAGTGCTAGACCCCCGACTAGCGGGAACAATGAGCAGTTCTTC. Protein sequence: CSARPPTSGNNEQFF.

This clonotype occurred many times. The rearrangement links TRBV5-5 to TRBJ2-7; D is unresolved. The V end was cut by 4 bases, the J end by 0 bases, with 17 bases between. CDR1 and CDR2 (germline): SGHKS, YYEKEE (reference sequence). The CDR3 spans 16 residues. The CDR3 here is CASSPLTPRSSYEQYF. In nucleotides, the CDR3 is TGTGCCAGCAGCCCTTTGACTCCTAGGAGCTCCTACGAGCAGTACTTC.

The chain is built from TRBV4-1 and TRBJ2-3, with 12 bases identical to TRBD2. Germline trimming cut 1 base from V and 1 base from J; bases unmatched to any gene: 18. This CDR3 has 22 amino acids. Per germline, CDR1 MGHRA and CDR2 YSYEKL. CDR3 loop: CASSQAFVGLAGGHSGTDTQYF. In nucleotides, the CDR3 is TGCGCCAGCAGCCAAGCATTCGTCGGGCTAGCGGGGGGGCATTCGGGCACAGATACGCAGTATTTT.

The CDR3 nucleotides read TGTGCCAGCAGTCCCCCCGGTCCCGAGCAGTACTTC. Its translation: CASSPPGPEQYF. This chain connects TRBV12-3 or TRBV12-4 to TRBJ2-7; unclear D gene. The CDR3 spans 12 residues. Between the trimmed V and J ends, which lost 5 bases and 6 bases, there was a span of 11 bases.

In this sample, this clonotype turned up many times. The CDR3 DNA reads TGCGCCAGCAGCTTAAGACAGGGGTTGAACACTGAAGCTTTCTTT. It is translated as CASSLRQGLNTEAFF. This chain links TRBV5-1 with TRBJ1-1; the match to TRBD1 covers 8 bases. V shed 2 bases, J shed 0 bases, and the junction held 3 bases outside the gene matches. This CDR3 has 15 residues. Germline CDR1 SGHRS, CDR2 YFSETQ.

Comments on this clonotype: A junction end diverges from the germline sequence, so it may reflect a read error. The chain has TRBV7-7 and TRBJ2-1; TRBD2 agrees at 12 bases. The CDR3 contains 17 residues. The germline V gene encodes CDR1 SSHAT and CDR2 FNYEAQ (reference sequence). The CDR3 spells CASSATSGGSAYNEQFF. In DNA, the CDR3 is TGTGCTAGCAGCGCAACTAGCGGGGGGTCCGCATACAATGAGCAGTTCTTC.

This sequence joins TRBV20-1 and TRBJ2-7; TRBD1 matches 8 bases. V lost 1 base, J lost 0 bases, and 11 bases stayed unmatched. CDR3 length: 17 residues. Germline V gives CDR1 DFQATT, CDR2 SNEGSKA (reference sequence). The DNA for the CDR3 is TGCAGTGCTAGAGGGCCCCTGGACAGGGCGAGCTCCTACGAGCAGTACTTC. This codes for CSARGPLDRASSYEQYF.

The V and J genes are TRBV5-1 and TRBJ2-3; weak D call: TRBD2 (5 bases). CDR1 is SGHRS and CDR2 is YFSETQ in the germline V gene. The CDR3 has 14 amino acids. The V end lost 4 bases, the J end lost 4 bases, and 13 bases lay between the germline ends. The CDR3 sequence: CASSRALGADTQYF. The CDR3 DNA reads TGCGCCAGCAGCCGAGCCCTCGGGGCAGATACGCAGTATTTT.

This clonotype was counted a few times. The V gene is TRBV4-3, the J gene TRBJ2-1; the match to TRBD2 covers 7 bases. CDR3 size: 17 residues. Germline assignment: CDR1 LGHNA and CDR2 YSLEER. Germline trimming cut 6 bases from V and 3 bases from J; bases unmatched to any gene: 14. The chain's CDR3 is CASSPSLSGGYYNEQFF. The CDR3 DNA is TGCGCCAGCAGTCCCTCCCTTTCCGGGGGGTACTACAATGAGCAGTTCTTC.

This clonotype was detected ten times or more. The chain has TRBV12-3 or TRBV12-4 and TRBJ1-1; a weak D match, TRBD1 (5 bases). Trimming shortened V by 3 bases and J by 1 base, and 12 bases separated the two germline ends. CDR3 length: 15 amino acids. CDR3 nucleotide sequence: TGTGCCAGCAGTTTGGGGCAAACAGCGAACACTGAAGCTTTCTTT. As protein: CASSLGQTANTEAFF.

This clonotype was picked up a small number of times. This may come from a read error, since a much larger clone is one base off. The DNA for the CDR3 is TGTGCCAGCAGCTTAGCGAGGGCCTACGAGCAGTACTTC. This encodes CASSLARAYEQYF. The chain couples TRBV7-6 to TRBJ2-7; maybe TRBD2 (5 bases). Germline lookup yields CDR1 SGHVS and CDR2 FNYEAQ. With 0 bases removed from V and 2 bases from J, the gap between germline ends came to 5 bases. The CDR3 has 13 amino acids.

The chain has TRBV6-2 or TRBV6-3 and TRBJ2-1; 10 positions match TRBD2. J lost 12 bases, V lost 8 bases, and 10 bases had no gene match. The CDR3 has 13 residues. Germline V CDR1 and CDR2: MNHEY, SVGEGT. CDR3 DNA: TGTGCCAGCCGACTAGCGGGCAGGACGTGGCAGTTCTTC. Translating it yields CASRLAGRTWQFF.

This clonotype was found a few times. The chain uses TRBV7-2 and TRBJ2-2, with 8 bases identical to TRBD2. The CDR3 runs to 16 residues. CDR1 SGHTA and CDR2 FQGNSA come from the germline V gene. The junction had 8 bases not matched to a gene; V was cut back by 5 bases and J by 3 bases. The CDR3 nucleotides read TGTGCCAGCAGCCCCTTAGCGGGGCTCGACACCGGGGAGCTGTTTTTT. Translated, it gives CASSPLAGLDTGELFF.

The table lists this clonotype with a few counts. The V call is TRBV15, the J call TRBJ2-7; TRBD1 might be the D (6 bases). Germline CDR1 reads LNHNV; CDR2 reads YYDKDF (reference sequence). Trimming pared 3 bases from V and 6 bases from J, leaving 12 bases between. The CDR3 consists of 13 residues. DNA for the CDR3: TGTGCCACCAGCAGGCGCACAGGGTTCGAGCAGTACTTC. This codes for CATSRRTGFEQYF.

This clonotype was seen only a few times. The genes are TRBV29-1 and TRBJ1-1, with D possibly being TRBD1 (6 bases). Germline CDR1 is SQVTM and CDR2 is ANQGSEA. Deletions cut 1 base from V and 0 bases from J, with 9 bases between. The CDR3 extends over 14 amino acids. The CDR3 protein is CSVEGQGMNTEAFF. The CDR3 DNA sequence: TGCAGCGTTGAAGGTCAGGGGATGAACACTGAAGCTTTCTTT.